This paragraph covers one TCR beta chain sequence. Methods used by the authors: The authors estimated nucleated cell counts from reference gene primer amplification. Here immunoSEQ multiplex PCR was the method, and the copy in TCRdb shows in-frame clones only, minus some. The D gene and trimming were derived from the DNA, and the V and J assignments and clone size from that table. In the table there are around 28,000 clones, 85% of which are singletons. Trimming cost V 1 base and J 5 bases, with 14 bases left between them. The CDR3 consists of 15 residues. Germline CDR1 reads SEHNR; CDR2 reads FQNEAQ (reference sequence). The data were taken from a study of blood T cell repertoires in COVID-19. Study information: Acute and convalescent COVID-19 samples came from the United States, Italy and Spain. From T cells, B-cell-depleted T cells, or PBMCs came the material, which was cDNA or gDNA.

Sequences were obtained from peripheral blood. This receptor was obtained from a human donor in a cohort sampled during active COVID-19. This rearrangement joins TRBV7-9 to TRBJ2-5; no firm D call. CDR3: CASSLVRSGLETQYF. CDR3 nucleotides: TGTGCCAGCAGCTTAGTCCGCTCAGGTTTGGAGACCCAGTACTTC.